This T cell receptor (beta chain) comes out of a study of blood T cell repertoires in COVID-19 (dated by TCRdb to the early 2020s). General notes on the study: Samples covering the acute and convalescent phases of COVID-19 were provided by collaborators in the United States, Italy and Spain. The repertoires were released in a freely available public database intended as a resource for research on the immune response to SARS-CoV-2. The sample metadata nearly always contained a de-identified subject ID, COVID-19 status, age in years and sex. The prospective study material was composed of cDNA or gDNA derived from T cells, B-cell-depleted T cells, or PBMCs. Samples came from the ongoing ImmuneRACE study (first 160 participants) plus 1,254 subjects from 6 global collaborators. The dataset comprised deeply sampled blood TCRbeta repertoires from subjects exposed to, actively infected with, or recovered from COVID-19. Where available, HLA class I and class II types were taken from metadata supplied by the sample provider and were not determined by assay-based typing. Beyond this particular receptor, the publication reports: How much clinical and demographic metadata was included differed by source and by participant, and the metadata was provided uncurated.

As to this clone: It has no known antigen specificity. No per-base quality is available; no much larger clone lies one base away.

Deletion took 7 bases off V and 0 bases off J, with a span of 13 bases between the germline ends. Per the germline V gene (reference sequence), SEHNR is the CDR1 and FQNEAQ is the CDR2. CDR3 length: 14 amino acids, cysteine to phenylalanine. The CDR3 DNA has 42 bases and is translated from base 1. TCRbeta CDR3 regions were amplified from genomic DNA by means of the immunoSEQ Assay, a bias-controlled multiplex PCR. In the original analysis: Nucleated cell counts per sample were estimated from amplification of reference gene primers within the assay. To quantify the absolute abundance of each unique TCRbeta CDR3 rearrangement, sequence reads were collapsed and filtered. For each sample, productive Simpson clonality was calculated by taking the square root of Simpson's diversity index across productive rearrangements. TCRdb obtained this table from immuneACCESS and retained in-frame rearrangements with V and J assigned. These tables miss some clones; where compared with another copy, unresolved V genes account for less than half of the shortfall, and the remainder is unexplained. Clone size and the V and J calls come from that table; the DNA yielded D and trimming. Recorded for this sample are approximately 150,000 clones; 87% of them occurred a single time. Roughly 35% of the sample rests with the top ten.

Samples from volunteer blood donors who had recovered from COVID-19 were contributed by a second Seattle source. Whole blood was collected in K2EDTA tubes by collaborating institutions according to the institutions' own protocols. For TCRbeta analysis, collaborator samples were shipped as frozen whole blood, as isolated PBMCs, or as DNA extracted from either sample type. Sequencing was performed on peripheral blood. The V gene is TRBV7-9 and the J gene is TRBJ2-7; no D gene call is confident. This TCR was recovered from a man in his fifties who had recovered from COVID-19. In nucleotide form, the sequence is TGTGCCAGCATTCATCAAGCGAGCTCCTACGAGCAGTACTTC. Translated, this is CASIHQASSYEQYF.